This TCR beta chain was documented in a study of T-cell reconstitution after alpha-beta-depleted transplantation in children. Study results and caveats: TCRbeta diversity was high at day 60 in some patients (a result of surviving recipient T cells and thymic progenitors). Newly produced T cells mostly provided counts and TCRbeta diversity after one year, as hyperexpanded clones declined. Several hundred rapidly expanded clones from non-depleted graft cells reportedly supplied alpha-beta T cells about two months post-transplant.

The library targeted TCRbeta and was prepared with unique molecular identifiers. TCRdb fed the PCR reads into MiXCR, producing one record per CDR3 protein. The sample lists about 980,000 distinct CDR3 sequences, under 30% seen once, with 28% in the top ten. Notes on this clonotype: Its matching antigen is unknown.

The receptor was derived from a boy under two years old who had a stem cell transplant for SCID, so the T cells may come from the graft donor. This sample comprised PBMCs, mostly from graft donor cells, obtained 360 days after TCRalphabeta/CD19-depleted stem cell transplant.

The CDR3 nucleotides read TGCGCCAGCAGCTGGGACTCGACCCACGAGCAGTACTTC. Amino acids: CASSWDSTHEQYF. The genes are TRBV5-1 and TRBJ2-7, with a possible D match to TRBD2 (6 bases). The CDR3 totals 13 residues. CDR1 is SGHRS and CDR2 is YFSETQ in the germline V gene. V was cut by 3 bases and J by 5 bases, with 12 bases left in between.